This passage covers 18 T cell receptor beta chains from one sample sequenced in a study of identifying expanded T cells in peripheral blood. Assay used: immunoSEQ multiplex PCR; TCRdb lists only in-frame clones, some missing. The sample carries around 90,000 clones, 88% recorded once. The specimen sequenced was blood. These receptors came from a person between 18 and 70 years old in good health.

The chain recombines TRBV28 with TRBJ2-7, with D maybe TRBD2 (5 bases). The germline CDR1 and CDR2 sequences are MDHEN and SYDVKM. The CDR3 covers 13 residues. V dropped 5 bases and J dropped 7 bases, with 15 bases sitting between them. The CDR3 coding sequence is TGTGCCAGCAGTCTACTAGGCTCGGGAGAGCAGTACTTC. It translates to CASSLLGSGEQYF.

The table lists this clone with a few counts. The chain carries TRBV29-1 and TRBJ1-2; 7 positions match TRBD1. The CDR3 runs 11 residues. Germline CDR1 reads SQVTM; CDR2 reads ANQGSEA. With V trimmed by 4 bases and J by 6 bases, 2 bases remained unmatched. CDR3 in amino acids: CSVAGQDGYTF. The CDR3 nucleotides are TGCAGCGTTGCAGGACAGGATGGCTACACCTTC.

J is TRBJ1-4 and V is TRBV6-6, with a possible D match to TRBD1 (6 bases). V was cut by 3 bases and J by 2 bases, with 10 bases left in between. In germline, CDR1 is MNHNY, CDR2 SVGAGI (reference sequence). This CDR3 region has 15 residues. CDR3 in DNA: TGTGCCAGCAGTTATGGGGGGCTTACTAATGAAAAACTGTTTTTT. This sequence encodes CASSYGGLTNEKLFF.

The rearrangement links TRBV2 to TRBJ2-7, with unresolved D. With 1 base removed from V and 0 bases from J, the gap between germline ends came to 13 bases. The length of the CDR3 is 16 residues. CDR1 is SNHLY, CDR2 FYNNEI, per germline. The CDR3 loop reads CASSEGAATNSYEQYF. The CDR3 DNA sequence: TGTGCCAGCAGTGAAGGAGCAGCAACAAACTCCTACGAGCAGTACTTC.

This clone came up once. The V gene is TRBV29-1, the J gene TRBJ2-5; D remains ambiguous. This CDR3 region has 14 residues. CDR1 and CDR2 (germline): SQVTM, ANQGSEA. V was trimmed by 1 base and J by 1 base, leaving 10 bases between them. The DNA for the CDR3 is TGCAGCGTTGAAGCGTTGCAGCCCCAAGAGACCCAGTACTTC. Amino acid sequence: CSVEALQPQETQYF.

This clone was picked up one time. V and J are TRBV9 and TRBJ2-1; no clear D. The length of the CDR3 is 16 residues. Germline loops: CDR1 SGDLS, CDR2 YYNGEE. Trimming removed 0 bases at V and 1 base at J, with 11 bases between. The chain's CDR3 is CASSVGGLGSYNEQFF. CDR3 sequence (DNA): TGTGCCAGCAGCGTAGGTGGTCTAGGGTCCTACAATGAGCAGTTCTTC.

The DNA for the CDR3 is TGCGCCAGCAGCTTGGTAGCGAACAATGAGCAGTTCTTC. Residues: CASSLVANNEQFF. The chain combines TRBV5-1 with TRBJ2-1, with D perhaps matching TRBD2 (5 bases). Germline V gives CDR1 SGHRS, CDR2 YFSETQ. The CDR3 spans 13 residues. V was trimmed by 0 bases and J by 5 bases, leaving 6 bases between them.

The chain recombines TRBV6-5 with TRBJ1-3; D perhaps matches TRBD1 (5 bases). Germline V gives CDR1 MNHEY, CDR2 SVGAGI. This CDR3 is built from 15 residues. V lost 6 bases and J 4 bases, leaving 16 bases between the germline ends. The CDR3 loop is CASRVTSGRGNTIYF. CDR3 nucleotides: TGTGCCAGCAGAGTTACTTCGGGGCGGGGAAACACCATATATTTT.

The rearrangement uses TRBV5-6 and TRBJ2-5; possibly TRBD1 for D (6 bases). The germline V and J ends were trimmed by 4 bases and 5 bases, with 15 bases remaining between them. CDR3 length: 14 amino acids. The germline gives CDR1 SGHDT, CDR2 YYEEEE. CDR3 protein: CASSDHDRRETQYF. The CDR3 DNA follows: TGTGCCAGCAGCGATCATGACAGGCGGGAGACCCAGTACTTC.

The chain is built from TRBV7-9 and TRBJ2-3, with TRBD2 matching 10 bases. The CDR3 sequence is 16 residues long. Trimming at V came to 4 bases and at J to 1 base, leaving 5 bases not matched to a gene. Looked up from germline, CDR1 is SEHNR and CDR2 is FQNEAQ (reference sequence). The chain's CDR3 is CASSYSGTSGTDTQYF. The CDR3 coding sequence is TGTGCCAGCAGCTATTCCGGGACTAGCGGCACAGATACGCAGTATTTT.

The V call is TRBV5-1, the J call TRBJ2-1; perhaps TRBD1 as D (6 bases). V lost 7 bases and J lost 0, with 14 bases in between. CDR3 length equals 15 residues. Germline V gives CDR1 SGHRS, CDR2 YFSETQ. CDR3 nucleotide sequence: TGCGCCAGCCGCCCAGGGGAAAGCTCCTACAATGAGCAGTTCTTC. Translating gives CASRPGESSYNEQFF.

This clone was seen once. The rearrangement links TRBV28 to TRBJ1-5; D is unclear. The germline V gene encodes CDR1 MDHEN and CDR2 SYDVKM. Trimming stripped 5 bases from V and 7 bases from J, with 15 bases between. The CDR3 length is 14 residues. CDR3 in amino acids: CASSLGERGQPQHF. The DNA of the CDR3 is TGTGCCAGCAGTCTTGGGGAAAGAGGGCAGCCCCAGCATTTT. Combining the CDR3 with reference TRBV28 and TRBJ1-5 gives the whole variable domain DVKVTQSSRYLVKRTGEKVFLECVQDMDHENMFWYRQDPGLGLRLIYFSYDVKMKEKGDIPEGYSVSREKKERFSLILESASTNQTSMYLCASSLGERGQPQHFGDGTRLSIL.

The J gene is TRBJ2-7, the V gene TRBV5-4, with 7 bases lining up with TRBD2. Germline trimming cut 4 bases from V and 3 bases from J; bases unmatched to any gene: 10. In germline, CDR1 is SGHNT, CDR2 YYREEE (reference sequence). CDR3 length: 15 residues. As DNA, the CDR3 is TGTGCCAGCAGCCTGACGGAGGTAGCGGGCTACGAGCAGTACTTC. Translation: CASSLTEVAGYEQYF.

The chain carries TRBV28 and TRBJ1-4; no clear D. The CDR3 contains 13 residues. Germline V gene lookup returns CDR1 MDHEN and CDR2 SYDVKM. Trimming shortened V by 3 bases and J by 11 bases, and 13 bases separated the two germline ends. CDR3 residues: CASSFPLQTKLFF. CDR3 nucleotide sequence: TGTGCCAGCAGTTTTCCGCTACAGACTAAACTGTTTTTT.

The chain carries TRBV12-5 and TRBJ1-3, with D tentatively TRBD1 (5 bases). CDR1 LGHNT and CDR2 FRNRAP come from the germline V gene. This CDR3 is built from 13 residues. The V end lost 2 bases, the J end lost 8 bases, and 10 bases lay between the germline ends. The CDR3 DNA reads as TGTGCTAGTGGTTTGTCCAGGGCGGACACCATATATTTT. It codes for CASGLSRADTIYF.

The V call is TRBV11-2, the J call TRBJ1-6, with TRBD1 matching over 9 bases. CDR3 length equals 17 residues. J gave up 4 bases and V 7 bases, and 11 bases lay outside the gene matches. CDR1 is SGHAT, CDR2 FQNNGV, per germline. CDR3 protein: CASNNHRDRAYNSPLHF. Written as DNA, the CDR3 is TGTGCCAGCAACAATCACCGGGACAGGGCTTATAATTCACCCCTCCACTTT.

In this sample, this clone turned up once. J is TRBJ1-2 and V is TRBV29-1; possibly TRBD1 for D (6 bases). The CDR3 consists of 15 residues. Germline CDR1 SQVTM, CDR2 ANQGSEA. With 6 bases removed from V and 0 bases from J, the gap between germline ends came to 17 bases. CDR3 nucleotides: TGCAGCGTCCGCCTACAGGGACAAACTAACTATGGCTACACCTTC. Translated: CSVRLQGQTNYGYTF.

This clone has just one count. V and J are TRBV6-6 and TRBJ1-1; D is possibly TRBD1 (6 bases). With 4 bases removed from V and 4 bases from J, the gap between germline ends came to 10 bases. The CDR3 is 13 amino acids. From germline, CDR1 is MNHNY and CDR2 SVGAGI (reference sequence). In DNA form, the CDR3 reads TGTGCCAGCAGTTCCAGGGGCCCCACTGAAGCTTTCTTT. Its translation is CASSSRGPTEAFF.